The 2 T cell receptor beta chains reported below all come from one sample, sequenced in a study of cytomegalovirus exposure and HLA in healthy donors. PCR involved 60 Vbeta and 13 Jbeta primers. Measured with immunoSEQ multiplex PCR; TCRdb has only the in-frame clones, and not every one. Of fewer than 90,000 clones listed, approximately 80% are singletons. The source material was PBMCs. The source of these receptors is a human donor in good health.

The V gene is TRBV2, the J gene TRBJ2-5; D is unresolved. The germline V gene has CDR1 SNHLY and CDR2 FYNNEI. Trimming took 4 bases from V and 4 from J, leaving 10 bases between them. The length of the CDR3 is 13 residues. The CDR3, as DNA: TGTGCCAGCAGTGTACAGACACCAGAGACCCAGTACTTC. Translated: CASSVQTPETQYF.

A note on this clone: Additional DNA sequences in this sample encode the identical CDR3. This chain connects TRBV19 to TRBJ1-2; D is unresolved. Germline V gives CDR1 LNHDA, CDR2 SQIVND (reference sequence). The V gene lost 5 bases and the J gene lost 8 bases, with 18 bases spanning the gap. The length of the CDR3 is 14 residues. The CDR3 here is CASSARRESHGYTF. The DNA of the CDR3 is TGTGCCAGTAGTGCCCGTCGGGAGTCGCACGGCTACACCTTC. The full variable domain, completed using reference TRBV19 and TRBJ1-2, is DGGITQSPKYLFRKEGQNVTLSCEQNLNHDAMYWYRQDPGQGLRLIYYSQIVNDFQKGDIAEGYSVSREKKESFPLTVTSAQKNPTAFYLCASSARRESHGYTFGSGTRLTVV.